The 24 T cell receptor beta chains reported below all come from one sample, sequenced in a study of read filtering for tumor transcriptome and immune sequencing. The library was built from roughly 400 ng RNA with molecular barcoded adaptors for alpha/delta and beta/gamma chains. TCRdb reanalysed the reads using MiXCR and keeps one entry per CDR3 protein. The table lists 45,000 to 50,000 distinct CDR3 sequences, roughly 12% of them singletons. Sequenced input: a population of CD138-negative cells sorted from bone marrow. These receptors originate from a donor over 35 with multiple myeloma.

The sample holds a few counts of this clonotype. The chain uses TRBV24-1 and TRBJ2-2; 8 nucleotides align to TRBD1. This CDR3 is built from 17 residues. With V trimmed by 2 bases and J by 4 bases, 8 bases remained unmatched. Germline assignment: CDR1 KGHDR and CDR2 SFDVKD. The CDR3, as DNA: TGTGCCACCAGTGATTCTTCGGCAGGGGGCTTCACCGGGGAGCTGTTTTTT. Amino acid sequence: CATSDSSAGGFTGELFF.

This clonotype was seen many times. J is TRBJ2-7 and V is TRBV20-1; 9 bases align to TRBD2. Germline lookup yields CDR1 DFQATT and CDR2 SNEGSKA (reference sequence). The ends lost 1 base at V and 2 bases at J; junction bases unmatched: 6. This CDR3 is built from 15 residues. CDR3 region: CSARGAAGGPYEQYF. The CDR3 DNA reads as TGCAGTGCTAGAGGAGCCGCGGGAGGGCCCTACGAGCAGTACTTC.

This clonotype appeared many times. This chain connects TRBV7-3 to TRBJ2-5, with D possibly TRBD2 on 6 matching bases. The CDR3 spans 15 residues. The V and J ends lost 0 bases and 2 bases respectively, with 10 bases between them. CDR1 is SGHTA, CDR2 FQGTGA, per germline. CDR3 amino acids: CASSLTGSRQETQYF. The CDR3 nucleotides read TGTGCCAGCAGCTTAACCGGGAGTAGGCAAGAGACCCAGTACTTC.

There are many counts of this clonotype. The genes are TRBV3-1 and TRBJ2-1; 13 positions agree with TRBD2. The ends lost 4 bases at V and 9 bases at J; junction bases unmatched: 12. Germline CDR1 is LGHDT and CDR2 is YNNKEL (reference sequence). The CDR3 extends over 17 amino acids. CDR3 in amino acids: CASSPPTSGRSGGEQFF. The CDR3 DNA follows: TGTGCCAGCAGCCCCCCGACTAGCGGGAGGTCCGGGGGTGAGCAGTTCTTC.

Only a few counts were recorded for this clonotype. This may stem from a read error, because a much larger clone lies one nucleotide away. Here the CDR3 omits its conserved ending phenylalanine or tryptophan, so a read error is the likely source. The J gene is TRBJ1-1, the V gene TRBV20-1; D might be TRBD1 (6 bases). The CDR3 is 13 residues long. Trimming took off 6 bases at V and 1 base at J, with 12 bases between the two ends. The germline gives CDR1 DFQATT, CDR2 SNEGSKA (reference sequence). The CDR3 nucleotides are TGCAGTGCAAGGACAGACCGGAACACTGAAGCTTTCTCT. The encoded protein is CSARTDRNTEAFS.

This clonotype has a count of ten or more. The chain carries TRBV12-3 or TRBV12-4 and TRBJ1-2, with no clear D. CDR3 length: 13 residues. V shed 7 bases and J shed 2 bases, with 11 bases lying between them. The CDR3: CASTAWQNYGYTF. Written as DNA, the CDR3 is TGTGCCAGCACCGCTTGGCAGAACTATGGCTACACCTTC.

About this clonotype itself: This sequence may be a read error, since a much larger clone differs from it by one base. The chain employs TRBV3-1 and TRBJ1-1; no clear D gene. Germline lookup yields CDR1 LGHDT and CDR2 YNNKEL (reference sequence). The CDR3 contains 14 residues. V was pared by 6 bases and J by 5 bases, with 16 bases between. In DNA form, the CDR3 reads TGTGCCAGCAGTTTGGGCGGGGATAGGACTGAAGCTTTCTTT. Its protein is CASSLGGDRTEAFF.

This clonotype was counted at least ten times. The chain carries TRBV6-5 and TRBJ2-2; D not resolved. Looked up from germline, CDR1 is MNHEY and CDR2 is SVGAGI. Trimming removed 0 bases at V and 7 bases at J, with 6 bases between. The CDR3 is 13 amino acids. The CDR3 DNA sequence: TGTGCCAGCAGTTACTCCGGGCTCGGGGAGCTGTTTTTT. Translation gives CASSYSGLGELFF.

The sample holds many counts of this clonotype. The chain recombines TRBV7-9 with TRBJ2-6, with 7 bases matching TRBD1. The CDR3 runs 17 residues. Germline loops: CDR1 SEHNR, CDR2 FQNEAQ (reference sequence). Trimming cost V 5 bases and J 0 bases; bases outside gene matches: 7. CDR3 DNA sequence: TGTGCCAGCAGCGCCCACCGACAGGGCTCTGGGGCCAACGTCCTGACTTTC. Translation: CASSAHRQGSGANVLTF.

The sample holds many counts of this clonotype. This chain connects TRBV11-2 to TRBJ2-7; 9 nucleotides line up with TRBD1. V dropped 6 bases and J dropped 5; count of bases not matched to a gene: 8. Germline-derived CDR1 and CDR2 are SGHAT and FQNNGV. This CDR3 has 14 residues. The CDR3 nucleotides are TGTGCCAGCAGATCGGACAGGGGAGAGGACGAGCAGTACTTC. Protein: CASRSDRGEDEQYF.

This clonotype was counted at least ten times. The chain couples TRBV6-6 to TRBJ1-1; D is ambiguous. Germline CDR1 reads MNHNY; CDR2 reads SVGAGI (reference sequence). CDR3 length: 14 amino acids. V was cut by 5 bases and J by 1 base, with 11 bases left in between. The CDR3 DNA follows: TGTGCCAGCAGTCCGGTAGAGAAGAACACTGAAGCTTTCTTT. Its translation is CASSPVEKNTEAFF.

This clonotype was seen ten or more times. The gene calls are TRBV30 and TRBJ2-2; D not resolved. V lost 4 bases and J 1 base, leaving 4 bases between the germline ends. Germline lookup yields CDR1 GTSNPN and CDR2 SVGIG (reference sequence). The CDR3 contains 12 residues. Here the CDR3 reads CAWIKNTGELFF. Written as DNA, the CDR3 is TGTGCCTGGATTAAGAACACCGGGGAGCTGTTTTTT.

This clonotype has at least ten counts. J is TRBJ2-3 and V is TRBV5-5; 11 nucleotides agree with TRBD2. Germline trimming cut 4 bases from V and 2 bases from J; bases unmatched to any gene: 6. Germline CDR1 SGHKS, CDR2 YYEKEE (reference sequence). The CDR3 totals 16 residues. The CDR3 bases are TGTGCCAGCAGCCTCGGGACTAGCGGACTCACAGATACGCAGTATTTT. Amino acid sequence: CASSLGTSGLTDTQYF.

This clonotype was seen many times. The chain couples TRBV3-1 to TRBJ2-1; the D gene is possibly TRBD2 (6 bases). V was clipped by 0 bases and J by 8 bases, with 8 bases between them. The CDR3 has 13 amino acids. Germline CDR1 is LGHDT and CDR2 is YNNKEL (reference sequence). In DNA, the CDR3 is TGTGCCAGCAGCCAAGACCCGGGGGATGAGCAGTTCTTC. This gives the protein CASSQDPGDEQFF.

This clonotype was seen ten or more times. The chain recombines TRBV10-3 with TRBJ1-4; maybe TRBD1 (5 bases). V shed 7 bases and J shed 7 bases, with 13 bases lying between them. Germline assignment: CDR1 ENHRY and CDR2 SYGVKD. This CDR3 spans 13 amino acids. The CDR3 bases are TGTGCCATCAACTCAGGGTCCGGTGAAAAACTGTTTTTT. The encoded protein is CAINSGSGEKLFF.

This clonotype showed up just a few times. A much larger clonotype is one base distant, so this may be a read error. No conserved phenylalanine or tryptophan is present at the end of the CDR3, so a read error is the likely explanation. The V and J genes are TRBV11-2 and TRBJ1-1; D is unclear. Trimming stripped 2 bases from V and 2 bases from J, with 6 bases between. Germline lookup yields CDR1 SGHAT and CDR2 FQNNGV. This CDR3 has 13 amino acids. The CDR3 spells CASSLHANTEAFL. The CDR3 region has the DNA TGTGCCAGCAGCTTACACGCCAACACTGAAGCTTTCTTA.

This clonotype is termed medium-sized. This rearrangement joins TRBV20-1 to TRBJ1-1; maybe TRBD1 (5 bases). V was trimmed by 5 bases and J by 6 bases, leaving 25 bases between them. This CDR3 contains 16 residues. CDR1 and CDR2 (germline): DFQATT, SNEGSKA (reference sequence). DNA of the CDR3: TGCAGTGCTCCCGGGGGACCTTTCGGGGGTAAGGCTGAAGCTTTCTTT. Its translation: CSAPGGPFGGKAEAFF.

A note on this clonotype: This could be a read error, since a much larger clone is one nucleotide away. The CDR3 loop reads CASGLGGLEVTEAFF. CDR3 coding DNA: TGTGCCAGCGGCTTAGGAGGGTTGGAGGTCACTGAAGCTTTCTTT. V and J are TRBV7-9 and TRBJ1-1; no reliable D call. CDR1 and CDR2 from the germline V gene are SEHNR and FQNEAQ (reference sequence). This CDR3 spans 15 amino acids.

This clonotype was recorded once. Mismatch with germline at one junction end may stem from a read error. This CDR3 is CAGSSGTTDCNEQFF. CDR3 DNA sequence: TGTGCCGGCAGCTCCGGGACCACTGATTGCAATGAGCAGTTCTTC. The genes are TRBV7-3 and TRBJ2-1; the D gene could be TRBD1 or TRBD2 (5 bases each). The CDR3 consists of 15 residues. CDR1 and CDR2 (germline): SGHTA, FQGTGA. The whole variable domain, filled in from reference TRBV7-3 and TRBJ2-1, reads GAGVSQTPSNKVTEKGKYVELRCDPISGHTALYWYRQSLGQGPEFLIYFQGTGAADDSGLPNDRFFAVRPEGSVSTLKIQRTERGDSAVYLCAGSSGTTDCNEQFFGPGTRLTVL.

This clonotype is deemed medium-sized. The chain links TRBV20-1 to TRBJ2-1; 8 nucleotides agree with TRBD2. J was trimmed by 8 bases and V by 5 bases; bases with no gene match: 5. Germline V CDR1 and CDR2: DFQATT, SNEGSKA (reference sequence). The CDR3 loop spans 12 amino acids. The CDR3 region is CSASSGSDEQFF. As DNA, the CDR3 is TGCAGTGCTTCCAGCGGGAGCGATGAGCAGTTCTTC.

The rearrangement joins TRBV7-2 to TRBJ1-5, with D uncertain. The V end lost 3 bases, the J end lost 6 bases, and 6 bases lay between the germline ends. There are 12 residues in the CDR3. Germline assignment: CDR1 SGHTA and CDR2 FQGNSA. This CDR3 is CASSFWGQPQHF. DNA of the CDR3: TGTGCCAGCAGCTTTTGGGGTCAGCCCCAGCATTTT.

Concerning this clonotype itself: An end of the junction does not agree with germline; a read error may underlie this. The V and J genes are TRBV4-1 and TRBJ2-5; D gene unclear. CDR3 length equals 15 residues. CDR1 is MGHRA and CDR2 is YSYEKL in the germline V gene. The CDR3 sequence: CASSQDRGSRETRYF. The CDR3, as DNA: TGCGCCAGCAGCCAAGACAGAGGTTCAAGAGAGACCCGGTACTTC.

There are many counts of this clonotype. The chain is built from TRBV29-1 and TRBJ1-1; unclear D gene. The CDR3 totals 15 residues. Germline CDR1 is SQVTM and CDR2 is ANQGSEA. Trimming took 4 bases from V and 1 from J, leaving 16 bases between them. The CDR3 region is CSVGGVGKTNTEAFF. The CDR3 DNA follows: TGCAGCGTTGGCGGGGTGGGGAAGACGAACACTGAAGCTTTCTTT.

The sample holds many counts of this clonotype. The chain employs TRBV20-1 and TRBJ1-2; 9 bases are shared with TRBD1. Germline-derived CDR1 and CDR2 are DFQATT and SNEGSKA (reference sequence). Germline trimming cut 0 bases from V and 2 bases from J; bases unmatched to any gene: 4. The CDR3 is made up of 15 amino acids. The CDR3 reads CSARDLGQGNYGYTF. Here the CDR3 DNA reads TGCAGTGCTAGAGATTTGGGACAGGGAAACTATGGCTACACCTTC.